Listed below are T cell receptor beta chains from one sample, sequenced in a study of blood T cells in healthy people across ages. MiXCR, run by TCRdb on the 5' RACE reads, gives a single entry per CDR3 protein. The data show around 1,100,000 distinct CDR3 sequences, roughly two fifths seen once. The sequenced sample was blood. The receptors shown here come from a young man in good health. Each CDR3 is given with its conserved first and last residue. Each record gives: D gene, clone size, J gene, V gene, CDR3 protein, CDR3 DNA. D genes are given only for firm matches. Clone size is shown for a subset of rows, as once, few, many or a class of expanded clone.

d_gene: .; abundance: .; j_gene: TRBJ2-7; v_gene: TRBV20-1; CDR3aa: CSARDLTGTSSYEQYF; CDR3nt: TGCAGTGCTAGAGACCTAACGGGGACCAGCTCCTACGAGCAGTACTTC
d_gene: .; abundance: many; j_gene: TRBJ1-1; v_gene: TRBV11-1; CDR3aa: CASSLSGREAFF; CDR3nt: TGCGCCAGCAGCTTGAGCGGTCGGGAAGCTTTCTTT
d_gene: .; abundance: .; j_gene: TRBJ2-3; v_gene: TRBV4-3; CDR3aa: CASSQGVSTSTDTQYF; CDR3nt: TGCGCCAGCAGCCAAGGGGTATCTACAAGCACAGATACGCAGTATTTT
d_gene: TRBD1; abundance: few; j_gene: TRBJ1-4; v_gene: TRBV7-9; CDR3aa: CASSSKDRDEKLFF; CDR3nt: TGTGCCAGCAGCTCCAAGGACAGGGATGAAAAACTGTTTTTT
d_gene: TRBD1; abundance: .; j_gene: TRBJ1-2; v_gene: TRBV20-1; CDR3aa: CSARGDRGYYGYTF; CDR3nt: TGCAGTGCTAGAGGGGACAGGGGGTACTATGGCTACACCTTC
d_gene: .; abundance: .; j_gene: TRBJ1-1; v_gene: TRBV20-1; CDR3aa: CSAVDGPTEAFF; CDR3nt: TGCAGTGCTGTGGACGGACCTACTGAAGCTTTCTTT
d_gene: .; abundance: .; j_gene: TRBJ1-2; v_gene: TRBV12-3/TRBV12-4; CDR3aa: CASSRWDNYGYTF; CDR3nt: TGTGCCAGCAGCCGATGGGATAACTATGGCTACACCTTC
d_gene: .; abundance: .; j_gene: TRBJ1-1; v_gene: TRBV5-1; CDR3aa: CASSTGRDRTQAFF; CDR3nt: TGCGCCAGCAGCACGGGAAGAGACAGGACTCAAGCTTTCTTT
d_gene: .; abundance: few; j_gene: TRBJ1-6; v_gene: TRBV6-5; CDR3aa: CASSYSNNSPLHF; CDR3nt: TGTGCCAGCAGTTACTCAAATAATTCACCCCTCCACTTT
d_gene: .; abundance: .; j_gene: TRBJ2-3; v_gene: TRBV6-5; CDR3aa: CASSAFSRASTDTQYF; CDR3nt: TGTGCCAGCAGCGCTTTTTCGCGGGCCTCCACAGATACGCAGTATTTT
d_gene: .; abundance: .; j_gene: TRBJ1-1; v_gene: TRBV4-2; CDR3aa: CASSQEGASALTEAFF; CDR3nt: TGTGCCAGCAGCCAAGAAGGGGCCTCGGCCCTGACTGAAGCTTTCTTT
d_gene: .; abundance: few; j_gene: TRBJ2-2; v_gene: TRBV29-1; CDR3aa: CSVGGGQDTGELFF; CDR3nt: TGCAGCGTTGGCGGAGGTCAGGACACCGGGGAGCTGTTTTTT
d_gene: TRBD1; abundance: .; j_gene: TRBJ2-2; v_gene: TRBV10-3; CDR3aa: CAIDSGTGVTGELFF; CDR3nt: TGTGCCATAGATTCCGGGACAGGGGTGACCGGGGAGCTGTTTTTT
d_gene: TRBD1; abundance: .; j_gene: TRBJ1-6; v_gene: TRBV28; CDR3aa: CASSATGGAYNSPLHF; CDR3nt: TGTGCCAGCAGTGCCACAGGGGGCGCTTATAATTCACCCCTCCACTTT
d_gene: .; abundance: .; j_gene: TRBJ2-1; v_gene: TRBV19; CDR3aa: CASGLAGHYNEQFF; CDR3nt: TGTGCCAGTGGCCTCGCGGGGCACTACAATGAGCAGTTCTTC
d_gene: .; abundance: few; j_gene: TRBJ1-2; v_gene: TRBV4-3; CDR3aa: CASSRRQANYGYTF; CDR3nt: TGCGCCAGCAGCCGCCGCCAGGCTAACTATGGCTACACCTTC
d_gene: .; abundance: .; j_gene: TRBJ1-2; v_gene: TRBV5-1; CDR3aa: CASSLDTATYGYTF; CDR3nt: TGCGCCAGCAGCTTGGATACAGCCACCTATGGCTACACCTTC
d_gene: TRBD1; abundance: many; j_gene: TRBJ1-5; v_gene: TRBV7-9; CDR3aa: CASSSTGAYNQPQHF; CDR3nt: TGTGCCAGCAGCTCCACAGGGGCCTACAATCAGCCCCAGCATTTT
d_gene: .; abundance: few; j_gene: TRBJ1-1; v_gene: TRBV27; CDR3aa: CASSLMFRNTEAFF; CDR3nt: TGTGCCAGCAGTTTAATGTTTCGGAACACTGAAGCTTTCTTT
d_gene: .; abundance: few; j_gene: TRBJ2-5; v_gene: TRBV10-3; CDR3aa: CAISEELMETQYF; CDR3nt: TGTGCCATCAGTGAGGAATTAATGGAGACCCAGTACTTC